Presented here are 17 T cell receptor beta chains from one specimen sequenced in a study of blood T cell repertoires in COVID-19. Clones were read by immunoSEQ multiplex PCR, and TCRdb kept only the in-frame ones, dropping some. The sample records fewer than 650,000 clones, 85% to 90% being singletons. The sample comprised peripheral blood. All receptors come from a woman aged 45-59 years with COVID-19, enrolled during active disease.

V and J are TRBV21-1 and TRBJ2-7; TRBD1, the D gene given by the table, was not confirmed from the DNA. TRBV21-1 is a pseudogene locus. This CDR3 has 14 amino acids. For the CDR3, the DNA is TGTGCCAGCAGCAACGGACAGACTCCTTACGAGCAGTACTTC. Protein sequence: CASSNGQTPYEQYF.

The V and J genes are TRBV28 and TRBJ2-7; TRBD2 is a possible D gene (6 bases). Germline assignment: CDR1 MDHEN and CDR2 SYDVKM. The CDR3 loop spans 15 amino acids. Trimming removed 5 bases at V and 1 base at J, with 15 bases between. CDR3 nucleotides: TGTGCCAGCAGTCCGCGACGGAGGGAGTCCTACGAGCAGTACTTC. Its protein product is CASSPRRRESYEQYF.

The rearrangement links TRBV7-6 to TRBJ2-1; maybe TRBD2 (5 bases). The CDR3 runs to 11 residues. Germline CDR1 reads SGHVS; CDR2 reads FNYEAQ. The V and J ends lost 1 base and 11 bases respectively, with 6 bases between them. For the CDR3, the DNA is TGTGCCAGCAGCTTAGGGAGGCAGCAGTTCTTC. Translated: CASSLGRQQFF.

The V gene is TRBV15, the J gene TRBJ2-7; tentatively, D is TRBD2 (6 bases). Between the trimmed V and J ends, which lost 0 bases and 2 bases, there was a span of 14 bases. This CDR3 spans 16 amino acids. CDR1 and CDR2 from the germline V gene are LNHNV and YYDKDF (reference sequence). This CDR3 reads CATSRDAGRDPYEQYF. The CDR3 DNA reads as TGTGCCACCAGCAGAGATGCGGGACGGGACCCCTACGAGCAGTACTTC.

V usage is TRBV5-1 and J usage is TRBJ2-1, with 9 bases aligning to TRBD1. V was pared by 0 bases and J by 7 bases, with 5 bases of the junction left unmatched. The V gene's germline CDR1 is SGHRS and CDR2 YFSETQ. The CDR3 is made up of 15 amino acids. CDR3 region: CASSLDGTGLNEQFF. The CDR3 DNA reads TGCGCCAGCAGCTTGGATGGGACAGGGTTGAATGAGCAGTTCTTC.

The V gene is TRBV7-9, the J gene TRBJ1-6; D uncertain. Trimming took 5 bases from V and 9 from J, leaving 14 bases between them. The germline gives CDR1 SEHNR, CDR2 FQNEAQ (reference sequence). The CDR3 consists of 14 residues. DNA for the CDR3: TGTGCCAGCAGCCCTTGGTCCGGAGGTTCACCCCTCCACTTT. Its protein is CASSPWSGGSPLHF.

The CDR3 DNA reads TGCGCCAGCAGCACGGGACTCCAAGGAGGAGATACGCAGTATTTT. It translates to CASSTGLQGGDTQYF. V usage is TRBV5-1 and J usage is TRBJ2-3, with D possibly being TRBD2 (6 bases). The CDR3 length is 15 residues. Germline lookup yields CDR1 SGHRS and CDR2 YFSETQ. V was pared by 4 bases and J by 5 bases, with 17 bases between.

CDR3 nucleotide sequence: TGTGCCAGCAGCCCGGGACTAACCACAGATACGCAGTATTTT. Amino acid sequence: CASSPGLTTDTQYF. The chain employs TRBV6-5 and TRBJ2-3, with 7 bases that match TRBD2. V lost 6 bases, J lost 2 bases, and 5 bases stayed unmatched. CDR3 length equals 14 residues. Germline V gives CDR1 MNHEY, CDR2 SVGAGI.

The chain has TRBV7-9 and TRBJ1-2; possibly TRBD1 for D (5 bases). Between the trimmed V and J ends, which lost 1 base and 0 bases, there was a span of 12 bases. Germline CDR1 and CDR2: SEHNR and FQNEAQ (reference sequence). CDR3 size: 16 residues. CDR3 sequence (DNA): TGTGCCAGCAGCTTAGTGGGGGGGAGCTCTAACTATGGCTACACCTTC. This codes for CASSLVGGSSNYGYTF.

This clone was seen more than once but under ten times. The chain employs TRBV6-1 and TRBJ1-2; 12 bases line up with TRBD1. Looked up from germline, CDR1 is MNHNS and CDR2 is SASEGT. The CDR3 is made up of 17 amino acids. The junction had 12 bases not matched to a gene; V was cut back by 3 bases and J by 7 bases. CDR3 region: CASSDRDRGPSSAGYTF. CDR3 DNA: TGTGCCAGCAGTGACCGGGACAGGGGGCCCAGTAGTGCTGGCTACACCTTC.

This clone appeared once. The chain carries TRBV10-2 and TRBJ1-1; D call uncertain. This CDR3 comprises 11 residues. CDR1 is WSHSY, CDR2 SAAADI, per germline. The V gene lost 3 bases and the J gene lost 11 bases, with 10 bases spanning the gap. The DNA for the CDR3 is TGCGCCAGCAGTGACACCCGAGGGGCTTTCTTT. Translating it yields CASSDTRGAFF.

The chain couples TRBV19 to TRBJ2-2; TRBD2 matches 13 bases. The CDR3 sequence is 19 residues long. With V trimmed by 4 bases and J by 1 base, 9 bases remained unmatched. The germline CDR1 and CDR2 sequences are LNHDA and SQIVND (reference sequence). The CDR3 reads CASSTRLAGGMGNTGELFF. CDR3 DNA sequence: TGTGCCAGTAGTACGCGACTAGCGGGAGGCATGGGGAACACCGGGGAGCTGTTTTTT.

This clone is a singleton in its sample. The rearrangement joins TRBV6-1 to TRBJ2-7; 8 bases are a match to TRBD1. CDR1 MNHNS and CDR2 SASEGT come from the germline V gene. V shed 2 bases and J 4 bases; nucleotides not matched to a gene: 10. The length of the CDR3 is 16 residues. The CDR3 spells CASSERWQGAKYEQYF. Written as DNA, the CDR3 is TGTGCCAGCAGTGAAAGATGGCAGGGGGCTAAGTACGAGCAGTACTTC.

V is TRBV7-8 and J is TRBJ2-5; 7 positions agree with TRBD1. The ends lost 4 bases at V and 2 bases at J; junction bases unmatched: 4. There are 14 residues in the CDR3. CDR1 and CDR2 from the germline V gene are SGHVS and FQNEAQ. This CDR3 reads CASSWGTVQETQYF. The CDR3 bases are TGTGCCAGCAGCTGGGGGACAGTTCAAGAGACCCAGTACTTC.

This clone showed up just once. The chain is built from TRBV13 and TRBJ2-3; 10 positions match TRBD2. CDR1 is PRHDT and CDR2 is FYEKMQ in the germline V gene (reference sequence). The trim removed 5 bases at V and 6 bases at J, leaving 11 bases unmatched. The CDR3 is 16 amino acids. The CDR3 nucleotides read TGTGCCAGCAGCCCCCGGCGTCTAGCGGGGGATGATACGCAGTATTTT. Amino acid sequence: CASSPRRLAGDDTQYF.

Remarks on this clone: One end of the junction fails to match germline, which may point to a read error. The CDR3 DNA reads as TGTGCCAGCAGCCGTAGACTGGGACAGGGGAACTTC. It is translated as CASSRRLGQGNF. The chain combines TRBV11-2 with TRBJ2-5, with 10 bases fitting TRBD1. The CDR3 consists of 12 residues. CDR1 and CDR2 from the germline V gene are SGHAT and FQNNGV. Variable domain in full (rest from reference TRBV11-2 and TRBJ2-5): EAGVAQSPRYKIIEKRQSVAFWCNPISGHATLYWYQQILGQGPKLLIQFQNNGVVDDSQLPKDRFSAERLKGVDSTLKIQPAKLEDSAVYLCASSRRLGQGNFGPGTRLLVL.

In DNA form, the CDR3 reads TGTGCCAGCAGCTTAGGCAACATTCTAGCGGGGGTCCAAAATGAGCAGTTCTTC. Translated: CASSLGNILAGVQNEQFF. The chain couples TRBV7-9 to TRBJ2-1; 10 bases match TRBD2. CDR1 SEHNR and CDR2 FQNEAQ come from the germline V gene (reference sequence). This CDR3 region has 18 residues. Unmatched junction bases numbered 13, after V lost 1 base and J lost 7 bases.